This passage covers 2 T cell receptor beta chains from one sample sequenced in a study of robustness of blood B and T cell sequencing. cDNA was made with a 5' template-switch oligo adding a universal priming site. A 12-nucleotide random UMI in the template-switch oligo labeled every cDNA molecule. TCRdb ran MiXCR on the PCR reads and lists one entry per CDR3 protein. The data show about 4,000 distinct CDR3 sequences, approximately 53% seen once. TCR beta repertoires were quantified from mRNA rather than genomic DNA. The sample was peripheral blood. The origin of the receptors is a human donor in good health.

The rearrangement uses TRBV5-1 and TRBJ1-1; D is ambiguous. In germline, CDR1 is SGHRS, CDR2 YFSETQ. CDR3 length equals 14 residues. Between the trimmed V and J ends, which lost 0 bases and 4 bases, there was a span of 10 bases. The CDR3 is CASSLVVGSTEAFF. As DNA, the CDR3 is TGCGCCAGCAGCTTGGTGGTAGGGTCCACTGAAGCTTTCTTT.

CDR3 region: CAIRKDTSNTEAFF. The CDR3 DNA sequence: TGTGCCATCAGAAAGGACACATCGAACACTGAAGCTTTCTTT. The V call is TRBV10-3, the J call TRBJ1-1; tentative D call: TRBD1 (5 bases). Germline values: CDR1 ENHRY, CDR2 SYGVKD. The CDR3 length is 14 residues. Trimming removed 6 bases from V and 1 base from J, with 12 bases in between.